The rows below give T cell receptor beta chains drawn from one sample of a study of blood T cell repertoires in COVID-19. The repertoire was sequenced with immunoSEQ multiplex PCR; TCRdb's copy has only in-frame clones and lacks some. The sample shows around 300,000 clones, roughly 90% of them seen only once. The sequenced sample was peripheral blood. These TCRs come from a woman aged 25 to 39 with active or convalescent COVID-19. Both conserved end residues are part of each CDR3. The D gene is left open where the match is weak.

d_gene	v_gene	j_gene	len	CDR3aa
TRBD1	TRBV5-1	TRBJ1-2	15	CASSWDSSSYYGYTF
TRBD2	TRBV7-2	TRBJ2-5	15	CASSFAAGGGETQYF
-	TRBV11-2	TRBJ1-5	13	CASSYRGNQPQHF
-	TRBV10-3	TRBJ2-1	16	CAISDPAKYEGDEQFF
TRBD2	TRBV9	TRBJ2-1	15	CASSGERGPLNEQFF
-	TRBV25-1	TRBJ1-1	16	CASSPPRGGRNTEAFF
TRBD1	TRBV7-9	TRBJ1-2	15	CASSSIPGQNYGYTF
-	TRBV4-2	TRBJ2-5	17	CASSQDGAGVAKETQYF
TRBD1	TRBV7-6	TRBJ1-4	16	CASSLRDSGVNEKLFF
TRBD1	TRBV20-1	TRBJ1-2	11	CSAWTGSGYTF
-	TRBV5-4	TRBJ1-1	14	CASSLDSMNTEAFF
TRBD1	TRBV7-9	TRBJ2-7	15	CASSWGQGRSYEQYF
-	TRBV29-1	TRBJ2-3	12	CSALSGTDTQYF
-	TRBV24-1	TRBJ2-5	13	CATSSPVQETQYF
-	TRBV18	TRBJ1-3	14	CASSRGTFGNTIYF
TRBD2	TRBV19	TRBJ2-1	17	CASSPWTSGGAGNEQFF
-	TRBV5-6	TRBJ2-1	16	CASSLYGNPSYNEQFF
-	TRBV18	TRBJ1-1	14	CASSLTTGVTEAFF
-	TRBV7-9	TRBJ1-2	16	CASSRNDNPPYYGYTF
-	TRBV18	TRBJ2-7	16	CASSPPGPGLTGEQYF
TRBD2	TRBV24-1	TRBJ2-5	17	CATSDPSSGVRQETQYF
TRBD1	TRBV7-2	TRBJ1-5	14	CASSLVGGGQPQHF
-	TRBV4-2	TRBJ1-3	16	CASSTRQVTSGNTIYF
-	TRBV28	TRBJ2-3	14	CASSLRILTDTQYF
TRBD1	TRBV19	TRBJ1-5	16	CASSGAGGAGNQPQHF
-	TRBV10-2	TRBJ2-5	13	CASSDDFQETQYF
-	TRBV19	TRBJ1-1	15	CASSIAPRGPTEAFF
-	TRBV19	TRBJ1-1	13	CASSIDQGGEAFF
TRBD2	TRBV4-2	TRBJ2-3	18	CASSQNAGLADFTDTQYF
-	TRBV27	TRBJ1-6	12	CASVLAGSPLHF
TRBD2	TRBV9	TRBJ2-4	16	CASSVDPGLAGAVQYF
TRBD2	TRBV6-5	TRBJ2-7	13	CASSPNREGEQYF
-	TRBV6-5	TRBJ1-1	16	CASSYDRTGGGTEAFF
-	TRBV7-2	TRBJ1-6	16	CASSLGGGTGNSPLHF
TRBD1	TRBV2	TRBJ1-3	14	CASSGQGPGNTIYF